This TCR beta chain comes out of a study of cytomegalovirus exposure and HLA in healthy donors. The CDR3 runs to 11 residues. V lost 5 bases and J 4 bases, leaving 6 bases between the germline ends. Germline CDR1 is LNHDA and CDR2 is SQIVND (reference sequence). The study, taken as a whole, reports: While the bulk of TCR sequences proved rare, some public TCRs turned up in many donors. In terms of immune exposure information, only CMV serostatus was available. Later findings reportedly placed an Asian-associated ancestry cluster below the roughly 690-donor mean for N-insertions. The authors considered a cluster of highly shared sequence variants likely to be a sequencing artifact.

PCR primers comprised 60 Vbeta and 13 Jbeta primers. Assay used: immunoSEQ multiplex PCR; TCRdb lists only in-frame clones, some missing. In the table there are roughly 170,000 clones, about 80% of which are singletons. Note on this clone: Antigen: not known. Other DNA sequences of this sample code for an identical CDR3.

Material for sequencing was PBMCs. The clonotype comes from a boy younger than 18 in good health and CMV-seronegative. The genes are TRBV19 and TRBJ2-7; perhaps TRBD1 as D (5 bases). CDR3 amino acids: CASSQGYEQYF. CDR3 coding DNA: TGTGCCAGTAGTCAGGGTTACGAGCAGTACTTC.